The 26 T cell receptor beta chains listed next were all sequenced from one sample in a study of blood T cell repertoires in COVID-19. Generated by immunoSEQ multiplex PCR, the TCRdb table keeps only in-frame clones and is missing some. The sample gives about 130,000 clones, about 74% of which show up once; 4.5% to 6% is in the top ten. The sequenced sample consisted of peripheral blood. These receptors all stem from an elderly man with COVID-19, enrolled during active disease.

This clone was detected only once. The chain is built from TRBV18 and TRBJ2-4; 8 positions agree with TRBD1. This CDR3 has 23 residues. In germline, CDR1 is KGHSH, CDR2 LQKENI. V was clipped by 2 bases and J by 3 bases; unmatched bases: 27. The CDR3 DNA reads as TGTGCCAGCTCACCAGCAGGGGGCGCCGACTGGGGGTCCCTAGTCCTGGGCAAAAACATTCAGTACTTC. Translated: CASSPAGGADWGSLVLGKNIQYF.

As regards this clone: At the DNA level, this CDR3 is encoded by other sequences in the same sample as well. This rearrangement joins TRBV7-9 to TRBJ2-2; 8 bases agree with TRBD1. The V gene end was trimmed by 5 bases and the J gene end by 4 bases; junction bases not matched to a gene: 3. This CDR3 has 14 amino acids. CDR1 SEHNR and CDR2 FQNEAQ come from the germline V gene (reference sequence). The CDR3 sequence is CASSLDRGTGELFF. The CDR3 DNA follows: TGTGCCAGCAGCCTCGACAGGGGCACCGGGGAGCTGTTTTTT.

The chain has TRBV27 and TRBJ2-7; 9 nucleotides match TRBD2. Germline loops: CDR1 MNHEY, CDR2 SMNVEV (reference sequence). The CDR3 contains 17 residues. V was clipped by 0 bases and J by 3 bases; unmatched bases: 9. CDR3 amino acids: CASSLSPGSGSFYEQYF. In nucleotides, the CDR3 is TGTGCCAGCAGTTTATCGCCTGGTAGCGGGAGCTTCTACGAGCAGTACTTC.

About this clone itself: The same CDR3 also results from other DNA sequences found in this sample. The gene calls are TRBV7-2 and TRBJ2-5; TRBD2 agrees at 8 bases. Trimming took 1 base from V and 4 from J; bases not matched to a gene: 2. The CDR3 is 14 residues long. Germline loops: CDR1 SGHTA, CDR2 FQGNSA. CDR3 residues: CASSLGTSRETQYF. The CDR3 coding sequence is TGTGCCAGCAGCTTAGGGACTAGCAGAGAGACCCAGTACTTC.

This chain joins TRBV27 and TRBJ2-3; 9 bases are shared with TRBD2. Losses at the gene ends were 5 bases for V and 2 bases for J; bases not matched to a gene: 17. This CDR3 is 19 amino acids long. The germline gives CDR1 MNHEY, CDR2 SMNVEV (reference sequence). DNA of the CDR3: TGTGCCAGCAGTCCCGTCAGTTTAGCGGGAGACGGGGCCACAGATACGCAGTATTTT. This translates into CASSPVSLAGDGATDTQYF.

The rearrangement links TRBV9 to TRBJ1-3; no reliable D call. Trimming cost V 4 bases and J 4 bases, with 9 bases left between them. Germline V gives CDR1 SGDLS, CDR2 YYNGEE. This CDR3 spans 13 amino acids. For the CDR3, the DNA is TGTGCCAGCAGCCCGAATCTAGGAAACACCATATATTTT. Protein product: CASSPNLGNTIYF.

The chain has TRBV7-3 and TRBJ2-1; TRBD1 is a possible D gene (5 bases). With 2 bases removed from V and 0 bases from J, the gap between germline ends came to 5 bases. This CDR3 region has 14 residues. From germline, CDR1 is SGHTA and CDR2 FQGTGA. CDR3 nucleotides: TGTGCCAGCAGCTTAGACAGCTCCTACAATGAGCAGTTCTTC. As protein: CASSLDSSYNEQFF.

This clone was counted only a few times. This chain connects TRBV5-6 to TRBJ1-2, with a possible D match to TRBD1 (6 bases). This CDR3 is 18 amino acids long. CDR1 is SGHDT and CDR2 is YYEEEE in the germline V gene. With 2 bases removed from V and 8 bases from J, the gap between germline ends came to 28 bases. The CDR3 is CASSFRPGTTSEVGGYTF. In DNA form, the CDR3 reads TGTGCCAGCAGCTTTCGCCCCGGGACAACTTCCGAAGTTGGAGGCTACACCTTC.

V usage is TRBV19 and J usage is TRBJ1-2, with no clear D. This CDR3 is built from 13 residues. The germline gives CDR1 LNHDA, CDR2 SQIVND (reference sequence). V was trimmed by 3 bases and J by 3 bases, leaving 8 bases between them. The CDR3 region has the DNA TGTGCCAGTAGTATGAAAGCCGACTATGGCTACACCTTC. It translates to CASSMKADYGYTF. The full variable domain, its missing parts supplied by reference TRBV19 and TRBJ1-2, is DGGITQSPKYLFRKEGQNVTLSCEQNLNHDAMYWYRQDPGQGLRLIYYSQIVNDFQKGDIAEGYSVSREKKESFPLTVTSAQKNPTAFYLCASSMKADYGYTFGSGTRLTVV.

The chain recombines TRBV3-1 (or the pseudogene TRBV3-2) with TRBJ2-1, with D possibly TRBD1 on 5 matching bases. This CDR3 has 15 amino acids. Germline CDR1 is LGHDT and CDR2 is YNNKEL (reference sequence). The V and J ends lost 5 bases and 0 bases respectively, with 11 bases between them. The CDR3 sequence: CASSVDTFSYNEQFF. CDR3 in DNA: TGTGCCAGCAGCGTGGACACTTTCTCCTACAATGAGCAGTTCTTC.

The chain combines TRBV4-1 with TRBJ2-7; D ambiguous. Per germline, CDR1 MGHRA and CDR2 YSYEKL. V lost 4 bases to trimming and J lost 0 bases, with 10 bases between them. The CDR3 extends over 14 amino acids. The CDR3 nucleotides are TGCGCCAGCAGCCCCAGGCATAGCTCCTACGAGCAGTACTTC. It codes for CASSPRHSSYEQYF.

This clone was counted between two and nine times. The chain uses TRBV27 and TRBJ2-5; a possible D gene is TRBD2 (6 bases). The V gene lost 1 base and the J gene lost 1 base, with 13 bases spanning the gap. Germline V gene lookup returns CDR1 MNHEY and CDR2 SMNVEV (reference sequence). This CDR3 region has 16 residues. The DNA of the CDR3 is TGTGCCAGCAGTTTATTGGGCGGGGACGTCCAAGAGACCCAGTACTTC. Its protein is CASSLLGGDVQETQYF.

This chain links TRBV14 with TRBJ2-1, with 8 bases matching TRBD2. The CDR3 has 17 residues. V lost 0 bases to trimming and J lost 0 bases; unmatched junction nucleotides: 4. Germline V lookup: CDR1 SGHDN, CDR2 FVKESK. The CDR3 sequence: CASSQELSGSSYNEQFF. The DNA of the CDR3 is TGTGCCAGCAGCCAAGAACTGAGCGGGAGCTCCTACAATGAGCAGTTCTTC.

CDR3 residues: CAISDSGGSGRNEQFF. As DNA, the CDR3 is TGTGCCATCAGTGACTCCGGGGGTAGCGGGAGAAATGAGCAGTTCTTC. The chain employs TRBV10-3 and TRBJ2-1; 9 nucleotides line up with TRBD2. In germline, CDR1 is ENHRY, CDR2 SYGVKD. Trimming took 3 bases from V and 7 from J; bases not matched to a gene: 10. This CDR3 is 16 amino acids long.

The chain uses TRBV29-1 and TRBJ2-6, with D perhaps matching TRBD1 (6 bases). Trimming took off 7 bases at V and 0 bases at J, with 16 bases between the two ends. CDR1 and CDR2 from the germline V gene are SQVTM and ANQGSEA. CDR3 length equals 16 residues. The CDR3 DNA is TGCAGCGCGGATGGGGGCGGTAGCTCTGGGGCCAACGTCCTGACTTTC. This gives the protein CSADGGGSSGANVLTF.

V is TRBV7-3 and J is TRBJ2-3; TRBD1 might be the D (5 bases). CDR3 length: 15 amino acids. Germline V gene sequence: CDR1 SGHTA, CDR2 FQGTGA. The V gene lost 5 bases and the J gene lost 3 bases, with 15 bases spanning the gap. CDR3 sequence: CASSLSKGFTDTQYF. CDR3 nucleotides: TGTGCCAGCAGCCTCTCCAAGGGGTTTACAGATACGCAGTATTTT.

This clone was recorded a few times. The J gene is TRBJ1-6, the V gene TRBV7-2; D not resolved. V lost 4 bases and J 7 bases, leaving 8 bases between the germline ends. This CDR3 contains 13 residues. Germline lookup yields CDR1 SGHTA and CDR2 FQGNSA. CDR3 DNA: TGTGCCAGCAGCTCACAGAAAAATTCACCCCTCCACTTT. Protein product: CASSSQKNSPLHF.

The V call is TRBV30, the J call TRBJ2-1; TRBD1 aligns across 9 bases. The ends lost 8 bases at V and 8 bases at J; junction bases unmatched: 4. The germline CDR1 and CDR2 sequences are GTSNPN and SVGIG (reference sequence). The CDR3 totals 11 residues. CDR3 DNA sequence: TGTGCCGGAACAGGGGGCTATGAGCAGTTCTTC. Translating gives CAGTGGYEQFF.

This clone was observed once. The V gene is TRBV27, the J gene TRBJ2-1; 9 nucleotides line up with TRBD1. The CDR3 consists of 18 residues. Unmatched junction bases numbered 16, after V lost 2 bases and J lost 8 bases. Germline assignment: CDR1 MNHEY and CDR2 SMNVEV (reference sequence). CDR3 DNA sequence: TGTGCCAGCAGTTTACGCCAAGGGACAGGGTTTAAGGGGGATGAGCAGTTCTTC. Translation: CASSLRQGTGFKGDEQFF.

This rearrangement joins TRBV10-3 to TRBJ1-5, with 10 bases identical to TRBD1. Per the germline V gene, CDR1 is ENHRY and CDR2 is SYGVKD. V shed 2 bases, J shed 7 bases, and the junction held 2 bases outside the gene matches. CDR3 length equals 14 residues. The CDR3 bases are TGTGCCATCAGTGAGACGGACAGGGGGCAGCCCCAGCATTTT. This translates into CAISETDRGQPQHF.

This clone was detected once. J is TRBJ2-1 and V is TRBV6-4; 11 bases fit TRBD2. This CDR3 has 17 amino acids. Germline V gene lookup returns CDR1 MRHNA and CDR2 SNTAGT. J lost 10 bases, V lost 8 bases, and 19 bases had no gene match. The chain's CDR3 is CASEDLLGTSGSVEQFF. The CDR3 region has the DNA TGTGCCAGCGAAGACTTGCTGGGAACTAGCGGGAGCGTGGAGCAGTTCTTC.

The chain couples TRBV5-4 to TRBJ1-2; the D gene is possibly TRBD1 (6 bases). The CDR3 is 16 amino acids. The germline V gene encodes CDR1 SGHNT and CDR2 YYREEE (reference sequence). The germline V and J ends were trimmed by 0 bases and 4 bases, with 16 bases remaining between them. CDR3 bases: TGTGCCAGCAGCTTGGAACAGGGCCTAGGGGGCTATGGCTACACCTTC. Residues: CASSLEQGLGGYGYTF.

V is TRBV11-2 and J is TRBJ2-5; 8 bases align to TRBD2. Trimming removed 5 bases from V and 5 bases from J; junction bases left unmatched: 10. The CDR3 has 15 amino acids. Germline V gene data show CDR1 as SGHAT and CDR2 as FQNNGV. The CDR3 DNA is TGTGCCAGCAGCCGCCCCGGGACTAGTGGGGAGACCCAGTACTTC. It specifies CASSRPGTSGETQYF. Together with reference TRBV11-2 and TRBJ2-5, the CDR3 gives the full variable domain: EAGVAQSPRYKIIEKRQSVAFWCNPISGHATLYWYQQILGQGPKLLIQFQNNGVVDDSQLPKDRFSAERLKGVDSTLKIQPAKLEDSAVYLCASSRPGTSGETQYFGPGTRLLVL.

This sequence joins TRBV3-1 (or the pseudogene TRBV3-2) and TRBJ2-7; TRBD2 agrees at 13 bases. Germline V gene data show CDR1 as LGHDT and CDR2 as YNNKEL (reference sequence). Trimming removed 3 bases from V and 3 bases from J; junction bases left unmatched: 8. The CDR3 consists of 17 residues. CDR3 bases: TGTGCCAGCAGCCACTATTTAGGGACTAGCGGGAACTACGAGCAGTACTTC. Translating it yields CASSHYLGTSGNYEQYF.

This chain uses TRBV7-2 with TRBJ1-3; 7 nucleotides align to TRBD1. The junction had 5 bases not matched to a gene; V was cut back by 6 bases and J by 0 bases. CDR1 is SGHTA and CDR2 is FQGNSA in the germline V gene. The CDR3 sequence is 15 residues long. CDR3 region: CASSETGVSGNTIYF. The CDR3 nucleotides read TGTGCCAGCAGTGAAACAGGGGTCTCTGGAAACACCATATATTTT.

This chain connects TRBV27 to TRBJ2-7; D is ambiguous. Germline-derived CDR1 and CDR2 are MNHEY and SMNVEV (reference sequence). The length of the CDR3 is 14 residues. Trimming stripped 2 bases from V and 0 bases from J, with 8 bases between. As DNA, the CDR3 is TGTGCCAGCAGTTTAATCTTCAGCTCCTACGAGCAGTACTTC. Its protein is CASSLIFSSYEQYF.